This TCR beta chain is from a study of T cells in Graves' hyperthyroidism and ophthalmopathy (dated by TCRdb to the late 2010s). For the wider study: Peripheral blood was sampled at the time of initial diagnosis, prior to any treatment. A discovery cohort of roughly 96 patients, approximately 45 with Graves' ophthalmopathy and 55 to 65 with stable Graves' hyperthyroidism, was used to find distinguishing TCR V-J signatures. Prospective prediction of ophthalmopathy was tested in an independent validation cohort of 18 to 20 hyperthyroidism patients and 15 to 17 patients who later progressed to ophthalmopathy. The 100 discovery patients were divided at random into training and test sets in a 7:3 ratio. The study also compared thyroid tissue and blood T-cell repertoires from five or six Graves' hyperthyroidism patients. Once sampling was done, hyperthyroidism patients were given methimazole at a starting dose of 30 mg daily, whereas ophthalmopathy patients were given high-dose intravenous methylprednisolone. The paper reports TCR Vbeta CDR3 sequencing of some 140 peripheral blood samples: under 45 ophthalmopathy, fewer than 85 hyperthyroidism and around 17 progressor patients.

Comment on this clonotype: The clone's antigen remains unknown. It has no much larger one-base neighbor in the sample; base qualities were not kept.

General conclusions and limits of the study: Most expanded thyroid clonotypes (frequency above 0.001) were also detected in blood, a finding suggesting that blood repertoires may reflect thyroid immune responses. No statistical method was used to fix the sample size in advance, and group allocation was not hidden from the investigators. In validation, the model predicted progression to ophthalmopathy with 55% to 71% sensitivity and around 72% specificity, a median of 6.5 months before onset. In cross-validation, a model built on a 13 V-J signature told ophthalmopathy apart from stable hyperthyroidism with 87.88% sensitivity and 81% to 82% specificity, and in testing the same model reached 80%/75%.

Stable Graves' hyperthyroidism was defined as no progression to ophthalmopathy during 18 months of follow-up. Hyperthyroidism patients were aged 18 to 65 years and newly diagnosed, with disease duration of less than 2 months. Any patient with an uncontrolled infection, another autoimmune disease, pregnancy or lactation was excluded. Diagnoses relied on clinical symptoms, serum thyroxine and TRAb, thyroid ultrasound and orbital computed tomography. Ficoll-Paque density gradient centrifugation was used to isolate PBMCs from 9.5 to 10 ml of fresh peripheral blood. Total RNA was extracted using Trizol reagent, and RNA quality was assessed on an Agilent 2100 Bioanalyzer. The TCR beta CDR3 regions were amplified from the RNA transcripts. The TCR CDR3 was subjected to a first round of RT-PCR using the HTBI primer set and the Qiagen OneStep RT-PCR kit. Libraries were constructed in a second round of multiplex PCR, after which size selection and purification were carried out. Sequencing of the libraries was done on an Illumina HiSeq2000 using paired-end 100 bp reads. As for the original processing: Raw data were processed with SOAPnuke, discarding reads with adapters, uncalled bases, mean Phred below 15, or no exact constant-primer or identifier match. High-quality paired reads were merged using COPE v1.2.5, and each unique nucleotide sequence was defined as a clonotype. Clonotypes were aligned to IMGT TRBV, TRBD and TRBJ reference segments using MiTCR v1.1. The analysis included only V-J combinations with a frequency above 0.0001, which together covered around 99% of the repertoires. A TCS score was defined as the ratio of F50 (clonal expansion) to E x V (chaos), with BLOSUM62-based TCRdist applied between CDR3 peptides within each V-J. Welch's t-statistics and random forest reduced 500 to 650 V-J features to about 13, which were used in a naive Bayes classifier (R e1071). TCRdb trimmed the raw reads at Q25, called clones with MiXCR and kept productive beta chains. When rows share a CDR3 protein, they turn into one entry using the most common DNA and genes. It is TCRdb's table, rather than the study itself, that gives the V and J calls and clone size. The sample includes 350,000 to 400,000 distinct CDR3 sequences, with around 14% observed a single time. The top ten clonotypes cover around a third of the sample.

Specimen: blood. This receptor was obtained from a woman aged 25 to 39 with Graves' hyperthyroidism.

The CDR3 has the sequence CATRGQGNTEAFF. The DNA reads as follows: TGTGCCACCAGGGGACAGGGAAACACTGAAGCTTTCTTT. The V gene is TRBV24-1 and the J gene is TRBJ1-1; TRBD1 matches 9 bases in the middle. From the cysteine through the phenylalanine, the CDR3 covers 13 amino acids. Only the CDR3 portion is preserved as DNA: 39 bases, with reading frame beginning at the first base. V has 7 bases trimmed and J has 2 bases trimmed; junction bases matching no gene number 1. Per the germline V gene, KGHDR is the CDR1 and SFDVKD is the CDR2.